This T cell receptor beta chain was captured by sequencing in a study of T-cell memory formation after mild COVID-19. The study, taken as a whole, reports: Balance between CD4 and CD8 was seen in clones contracting day 15 to 85, and a CD4+ lean was seen in later expanders. Researchers found some responding clones in pre-infection memory, a sign that cross-reactive memory joined. Second-wave clones peaking on day 37 lacked confirmed SARS-CoV-2 specificity.

Between the trimmed V and J ends, which lost 5 bases and 4 bases, there was a span of 14 bases. The CDR3 loop spans 14 amino acids. Of note for this clonotype: The antigen remains undetermined.

The 5'RACE method, run with constant-segment primers, produced TCR alpha and TCR beta cDNA libraries (carrying sample barcodes and UMIs). TCRdb independently ran MiXCR on the 5' RACE reads; one entry per CDR3 protein. The sample carries about 320,000 distinct CDR3 sequences, 14% recorded once. The clonotype originates from a man aged 18 to 35 who had mild COVID-19 (a few samples of this study predate the infection). Cell type and time point are not known. V usage is TRBV12-3 or TRBV12-4 and J usage is TRBJ2-5; a weak D match, TRBD1 (6 bases). Sequencing was performed on PBMCs or a T cell subset sorted from them (not recorded which). CDR3 coding DNA: TGTGCCAGCAGTACAACAGGGAAGGCAGAGACCCAGTACTTC. Translation: CASSTTGKAETQYF.